The following is a T cell receptor beta chain sequence with its context. Relative to the germline gene, one junction end is altered; a read error may explain this. The sample comes from a study of blood T cell repertoires in COVID-19. Study background: Material from acute and convalescent COVID-19 was sourced from the United States, Italy and Spain. Sources were T cells, B-cell-depleted T cells, or PBMCs; the material itself was cDNA or gDNA.

The data were produced by immunoSEQ multiplex PCR, yet TCRdb's version contains in-frame clones alone and is incomplete. The sample has around 250,000 clones, 90% seen once. Recruited during active infection, patients (from Seattle) were subsequently followed longitudinally. The sequenced material came from peripheral blood. The clonotype was recovered from a woman in her sixties or seventies with COVID-19, enrolled during active disease.

Here the CDR3 DNA reads TGCGCCAGCAGTCTCCCGGACAGGCCGTCCTCCGAGCAGTACTTC. Protein product: CASSLPDRPSSEQYF. The chain recombines TRBV23-1 with TRBJ2-7, with TRBD1 identical over 7 bases. TRBV23-1 is treated as an ORF (open reading frame) with a function not yet certain. This CDR3 has 15 amino acids.